One and the same sample provided the 15 T cell receptor beta chains below, sequenced in a study of low-dose radiotherapy and immunotherapy resistance in tumors. Regarding time point: before trial treatment. Primers used for first-strand cDNA, a TRAV- and TRBV-specific set, covered both alpha and beta chains. The authors ran about 21 PCR cycles to amplify TCRs with a constant-region primer and V-primer adapter. TCRdb recomputed calls from the reads with MiXCR, one row per CDR3 protein. This sample yields 85,000 to 100,000 distinct CDR3 sequences, of which under 10% are seen a single time; more than 0.85% belongs to the top ten. This specimen was PBMCs, taken before treatment. The receptors originated from a male donor with prostate cancer.

This clonotype was observed many times. V usage is TRBV3-1 and J usage is TRBJ2-7; D remains ambiguous. Germline lookup yields CDR1 LGHDT and CDR2 YNNKEL (reference sequence). CDR3 length equals 18 residues. The V and J ends lost 4 bases and 2 bases respectively, with 24 bases between them. This CDR3 reads CASSPPGRTTDLTYEQYF. DNA for the CDR3: TGTGCCAGCAGCCCCCCTGGTCGGACCACTGATTTAACCTACGAGCAGTACTTC.

The table lists this clonotype with many counts. This chain links TRBV4-1 with TRBJ2-4; TRBD1 matches 9 bases. The V gene end was trimmed by 4 bases and the J gene end by 1 base; junction bases not matched to a gene: 8. In germline, CDR1 is MGHRA, CDR2 YSYEKL. CDR3 length: 17 residues. The CDR3 reads CASSLGAGTGAKNIQYF. The CDR3 DNA reads as TGCGCCAGCAGCCTTGGGGCCGGGACAGGGGCCAAAAACATTCAGTACTTC.

This clonotype was detected many times. The CDR3 loop reads CASSQPGGKGSTEAFF. CDR3 bases: TGTGCCAGCAGCCAACCGGGGGGTAAGGGATCTACTGAAGCTTTCTTT. This chain uses TRBV3-1 with TRBJ1-1, with D tentatively TRBD1 (5 bases). Between the trimmed V and J ends, which lost 2 bases and 5 bases, there was a span of 18 bases. Germline V CDR1 and CDR2: LGHDT, YNNKEL (reference sequence). There are 16 residues in the CDR3.

In the case of this clonotype: One base away lies a much larger clone, so this may be a sequencing read error. The chain couples TRBV19 to TRBJ1-1; weak D call: TRBD1 (5 bases). V was shortened by 6 bases and J by 1 base, with 18 bases between the two germline ends. The CDR3 loop spans 16 amino acids. The germline V gene has CDR1 LNHDA and CDR2 SQIVND (reference sequence). Here the CDR3 reads CASRSGGSLGNTEAFF. The CDR3 nucleotides are TGTGCCAGTAGGTCGGGGGGGAGTTTGGGGAACACTGAAGCTTTCTTT.

This clonotype came up many times. The rearrangement links TRBV3-1 to TRBJ1-5; D is unresolved. The V gene lost 0 bases and the J gene lost 4 bases, with 4 bases spanning the gap. From germline, CDR1 is LGHDT and CDR2 YNNKEL (reference sequence). This CDR3 is built from 13 residues. The CDR3 DNA reads as TGTGCCAGCAGCCAAGATAGGAATCAGCCCCAGCATTTT. Translation gives CASSQDRNQPQHF.

The sample holds many counts of this clonotype. The CDR3 sequence is CASSRRSGTPISGANVLTF. The CDR3 DNA reads as TGTGCCAGCAGCCGGAGGTCCGGGACACCGATCTCTGGGGCCAACGTCCTGACTTTC. V and J are TRBV7-2 and TRBJ2-6; possibly TRBD1 for D (6 bases). Trimming pared 5 bases from V and 0 bases from J, leaving 20 bases between. This CDR3 contains 19 residues. The germline CDR1 and CDR2 sequences are SGHTA and FQGNSA. The complete variable domain, with remaining parts taken from reference TRBV7-2 and TRBJ2-6, reads GAGVSQSPSNKVTEKGKDVELRCDPISGHTALYWYRQSLGQGLEFLIYFQGNSAPDKSGLPSDRFSAERTGGSVSTLTIQRTQQEDSAVYLCASSRRSGTPISGANVLTFGAGSRLTVL.

This sequence joins TRBV3-1 and TRBJ2-7; 8 positions agree with TRBD2. Germline V gives CDR1 LGHDT, CDR2 YNNKEL (reference sequence). The CDR3 runs to 15 residues. The V gene end was trimmed by 0 bases and the J gene end by 5 bases; junction bases not matched to a gene: 6. The CDR3 bases are TGTGCCAGCAGCCAAGATCCTAGAGCGGGGGACGAGCAGTACTTC. It codes for CASSQDPRAGDEQYF.

This clonotype was counted at least ten times. This rearrangement joins TRBV18 to TRBJ2-7; 8 positions agree with TRBD2. The J segment lost 0 bases and the V segment lost 1 base, leaving 8 bases of the junction unmatched. Germline V gene lookup returns CDR1 KGHSH and CDR2 LQKENI. The CDR3 has 17 residues. For the CDR3, the DNA is TGTGCCAGCTCACCACGGCCTAGCGGGTCCTCCTCCTACGAGCAGTACTTC. Translating it yields CASSPRPSGSSSYEQYF.

The sample holds many counts of this clonotype. J is TRBJ2-1 and V is TRBV7-6; 11 bases are shared with TRBD2. The V segment lost 8 bases and the J segment 10 bases; nucleotides outside the gene matches: 7. The CDR3 has 13 residues. Germline V gene data show CDR1 as SGHVS and CDR2 as FNYEAQ. The CDR3, as DNA: TGTGCCAGCGGAGTAGCGGGAGGGCGCGAGCAGTTCTTC. Translation gives CASGVAGGREQFF.

This clonotype was observed at least ten times. This chain uses TRBV28 with TRBJ2-6; D is possibly TRBD2 (5 bases). Germline V gene lookup returns CDR1 MDHEN and CDR2 SYDVKM. V was clipped by 4 bases and J by 0 bases, with 10 bases between them. The CDR3 has 16 residues. CDR3 in DNA: TGTGCCAGCAGTTCCATGGCGGGCTCTGGGGCCAACGTCCTGACTTTC. Translated: CASSSMAGSGANVLTF.

The table lists this clonotype with many counts. CDR3 protein: CASASGITDTQYF. The CDR3 DNA sequence: TGTGCCAGTGCCTCGGGTATCACAGATACGCAGTATTTT. V is TRBV19 and J is TRBJ2-3; D gene ambiguous. CDR1 LNHDA and CDR2 SQIVND come from the germline V gene (reference sequence). The CDR3 sequence is 13 residues long. With 8 bases removed from V and 2 bases from J, the gap between germline ends came to 11 bases. Supplemented by reference TRBV19 and TRBJ2-3, the full variable domain reads DGGITQSPKYLFRKEGQNVTLSCEQNLNHDAMYWYRQDPGQGLRLIYYSQIVNDFQKGDIAEGYSVSREKKESFPLTVTSAQKNPTAFYLCASASGITDTQYFGPGTRLTVL.

This chain joins TRBV30 and TRBJ2-3; D tentatively fits TRBD1 or TRBD2 (6 bases each). The CDR3 length is 14 residues. Deletions cut 0 bases from V and 6 bases from J, with 13 bases between. Germline V gene sequence: CDR1 GTSNPN, CDR2 SVGIG (reference sequence). CDR3 in amino acids: CAWSVGGITDTQYF. For the CDR3, the DNA is TGTGCCTGGAGTGTAGGGGGGATTACGGATACGCAGTATTTT.

This clonotype came up many times. The rearrangement links TRBV14 to TRBJ1-2; D call uncertain. This CDR3 contains 15 residues. The V end was cut by 0 bases, the J end by 3 bases, with 11 bases between. CDR1 and CDR2 from the germline V gene are SGHDN and FVKESK. The CDR3 here is CASSQEFRKDYGYTF. The CDR3 DNA sequence: TGTGCCAGCAGCCAAGAGTTCCGGAAGGACTATGGCTACACCTTC. Drawing the rest from reference TRBV14 and TRBJ1-2, the complete variable domain is EAGVTQFPSHSVIEKGQTVTLRCDPISGHDNLYWYRRVMGKEIKFLLHFVKESKQDESGMPNNRFLAERTGGTYSTLKVQPAELEDSGVYFCASSQEFRKDYGYTFGSGTRLTVV.

This clonotype was seen ten or more times. The chain joins TRBV6-5 to TRBJ2-6, with D perhaps TRBD2 (6 bases). CDR1 and CDR2 (germline): MNHEY, SVGAGI. V dropped 6 bases and J dropped 0 bases, with 18 bases sitting between them. This CDR3 has 18 amino acids. CDR3 sequence: CASSWTGTFGSGANVLTF. CDR3 coding DNA: TGTGCCAGCAGCTGGACCGGGACTTTCGGCTCTGGGGCCAACGTCCTGACTTTC.

The CDR3 reads CASSSAGPNTGELFF. CDR3 DNA: TGTGCCAGCAGCTCGGCCGGGCCGAACACCGGGGAGCTGTTTTTT. The rearrangement uses TRBV7-7 and TRBJ2-2; D is unresolved. Germline V gene sequence: CDR1 SSHAT, CDR2 FNYEAQ (reference sequence). Trimming cost V 4 bases and J 0 bases, with 9 bases left between them. CDR3 length: 15 residues.